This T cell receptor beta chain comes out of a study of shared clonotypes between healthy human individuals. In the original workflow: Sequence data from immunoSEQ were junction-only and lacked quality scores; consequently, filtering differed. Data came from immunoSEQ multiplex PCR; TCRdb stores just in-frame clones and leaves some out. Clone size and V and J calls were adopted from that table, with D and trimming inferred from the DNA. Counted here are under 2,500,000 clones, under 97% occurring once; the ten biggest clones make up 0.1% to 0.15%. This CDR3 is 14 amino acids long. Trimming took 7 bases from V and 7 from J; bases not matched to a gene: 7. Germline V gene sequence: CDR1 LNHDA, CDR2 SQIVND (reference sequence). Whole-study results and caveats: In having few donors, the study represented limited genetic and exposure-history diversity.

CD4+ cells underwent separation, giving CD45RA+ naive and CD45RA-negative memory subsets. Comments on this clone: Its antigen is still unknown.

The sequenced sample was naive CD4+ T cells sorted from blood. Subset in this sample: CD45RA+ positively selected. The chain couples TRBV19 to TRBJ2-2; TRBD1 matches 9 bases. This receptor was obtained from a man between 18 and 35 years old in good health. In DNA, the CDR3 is TGTGCCAGTACGGACAGGGGAATCGTCGGGGAGCTGTTTTTT. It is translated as CASTDRGIVGELFF.